These 29 T cell receptor beta chains share one sample of origin, sequenced in a study of T cell changes during pregnancy in multiple sclerosis. TCRdb keeps only in-frame clones here, not all; method: immunoSEQ multiplex PCR. This sample has around 80,000 clones, with 85% to 95% found just once. The sample here was peripheral blood, taken in the second trimester of pregnancy. These receptors were taken from a female donor in good health, enrolled as a control in a pregnancy study.

The chain joins TRBV28 to TRBJ1-2; D remains ambiguous. The CDR3 has 15 amino acids. From germline, CDR1 is MDHEN and CDR2 SYDVKM. V lost 4 bases to trimming and J lost 3 bases, with 15 bases between them. As DNA, the CDR3 is TGTGCCAGCAGTTCCCTCCCCAAGGGAGACTATGGCTACACCTTC. Amino acids: CASSSLPKGDYGYTF.

The chain is built from TRBV7-9 and TRBJ2-7, with 8 bases that match TRBD1. Germline V lookup: CDR1 SEHNR, CDR2 FQNEAQ (reference sequence). Trimming cost V 4 bases and J 5 bases; bases outside gene matches: 7. This CDR3 has 14 amino acids. In DNA form, the CDR3 reads TGTGCCAGCAGCTGGGGACAGGCGTTCGACGAGCAGTACTTC. This codes for CASSWGQAFDEQYF. The full variable domain, completed using reference TRBV7-9 and TRBJ2-7, is DTGVSQNPRHKITKRGQNVTFRCDPISEHNRLYWYRQTLGQGPEFLTYFQNEAQLEKSRLLSDRFSAERPKGSFSTLEIQRTEQGDSAMYLCASSWGQAFDEQYFGPGTRLTVT.

V gene TRBV19 combines with J gene TRBJ2-1, with D maybe TRBD2 (5 bases). The ends were cut back, 1 base at V and 3 bases at J, with 10 bases in the middle. The CDR3 totals 15 residues. Germline V gene data show CDR1 as LNHDA and CDR2 as SQIVND (reference sequence). The CDR3 loop reads CASSIGPGNYNEQFF. The CDR3 coding sequence is TGTGCCAGTAGTATAGGTCCGGGAAACTACAATGAGCAGTTCTTC.

The chain uses TRBV4-1 and TRBJ1-4, with TRBD1 matching 8 bases. The length of the CDR3 is 16 residues. The V gene's germline CDR1 is MGHRA and CDR2 YSYEKL. V lost 4 bases to trimming and J lost 7 bases; unmatched junction nucleotides: 11. CDR3 protein: CASSLRGGQAPEKLFF. CDR3 bases: TGCGCCAGCAGCCTCAGAGGGGGACAGGCTCCTGAAAAACTGTTTTTT.

The gene calls are TRBV27 and TRBJ2-2; D is unresolved. Germline CDR1 MNHEY, CDR2 SMNVEV (reference sequence). Trimming shortened V by 4 bases and J by 4 bases, and 7 bases separated the two germline ends. The CDR3 length is 13 residues. The CDR3: CASSSLPTGELFF. The CDR3 region has the DNA TGTGCCAGCAGTTCCCTTCCCACCGGGGAGCTGTTTTTT.

The rearrangement uses TRBV27 and TRBJ2-7, with D tentatively TRBD1 (6 bases). With 5 bases removed from V and 4 bases from J, the gap between germline ends came to 21 bases. The CDR3 has 16 residues. CDR1 and CDR2 (germline): MNHEY, SMNVEV (reference sequence). CDR3: CASSPKARGIGYEQYF. CDR3 in DNA: TGTGCCAGCAGTCCTAAGGCCAGGGGTATCGGTTACGAGCAGTACTTC.

This clone has just one count. The genes are TRBV5-1 and TRBJ2-1, with D possibly matching TRBD2 (5 bases). V lost 3 bases and J lost 8, with 15 bases in between. CDR1 SGHRS and CDR2 YFSETQ come from the germline V gene. The CDR3 extends over 14 amino acids. The CDR3 region has the DNA TGCGCCAGCAGCTCCTTAATGGTGGAGGATGAGCAGTTCTTC. It encodes CASSSLMVEDEQFF. Variable domain in full (rest from reference TRBV5-1 and TRBJ2-1): KAGVTQTPRYLIKTRGQQVTLSCSPISGHRSVSWYQQTPGQGLQFLFEYFSETQRNKGNFPGRFSGRQFSNSRSEMNVSTLELGDSALYLCASSSLMVEDEQFFGPGTRLTVL.

The chain carries TRBV7-9 and TRBJ2-5; TRBD1 aligns across 7 bases. V dropped 7 bases and J dropped 5; count of bases not matched to a gene: 10. This CDR3 has 14 amino acids. Germline-derived CDR1 and CDR2 are SEHNR and FQNEAQ (reference sequence). The chain's CDR3 is CASTRNRGGETQYF. The CDR3 region has the DNA TGTGCCAGCACCAGAAACAGGGGTGGTGAGACCCAGTACTTC.

V and J are TRBV19 and TRBJ2-2; D is unclear. The germline V gene encodes CDR1 LNHDA and CDR2 SQIVND (reference sequence). Trimming cost V 7 bases and J 2 bases, with 11 bases left between them. CDR3 length equals 14 residues. CDR3 residues: CASTPGSNTGELFF. For the CDR3, the DNA is TGTGCCAGTACCCCCGGGTCAAACACCGGGGAGCTGTTTTTT.

The rearrangement uses TRBV28 and TRBJ2-7; 9 bases are a match to TRBD2. Germline values: CDR1 MDHEN, CDR2 SYDVKM. The V segment lost 6 bases and the J segment 3 bases; nucleotides outside the gene matches: 6. The CDR3 is made up of 14 amino acids. The CDR3 DNA reads TGTGCCAGCAGCCGGGGGCGGGGGGGCTACGAGCAGTACTTC. Translated: CASSRGRGGYEQYF.

The chain combines TRBV7-9 with TRBJ1-3; TRBD1 is a possible D gene (5 bases). V lost 3 bases and J 2 bases, leaving 8 bases between the germline ends. Germline assignment: CDR1 SEHNR and CDR2 FQNEAQ (reference sequence). This CDR3 comprises 14 residues. This CDR3 is CASSFGGTGNTIYF. CDR3 sequence (DNA): TGTGCCAGCAGCTTCGGGGGTACTGGAAACACCATATATTTT.

The rearrangement uses TRBV14 and TRBJ2-5; TRBD2 matches 9 bases. V shed 4 bases and J 5 bases; nucleotides not matched to a gene: 14. The CDR3 runs 17 residues. The germline V gene encodes CDR1 SGHDN and CDR2 FVKESK. The CDR3 protein is CASSPASGIQVQETQYF. The CDR3 nucleotides read TGTGCCAGCAGCCCGGCTAGCGGGATTCAGGTTCAGGAGACCCAGTACTTC.

The sample holds many counts of this clone. The J gene is TRBJ1-1, the V gene TRBV30; weak D call: TRBD1 (6 bases). Germline-derived CDR1 and CDR2 are GTSNPN and SVGIG (reference sequence). V was cut by 4 bases and J by 3 bases, with 6 bases left in between. This CDR3 comprises 11 residues. CDR3 sequence (DNA): TGTGCCTGGAACAGGGACACTGAAGCTTTCTTT. Protein product: CAWNRDTEAFF.

This clone showed up just once. The genes are TRBV28 and TRBJ2-7; D possibly corresponds to TRBD2 (6 bases). The CDR3 is made up of 14 amino acids. Germline values: CDR1 MDHEN, CDR2 SYDVKM. The V gene lost 2 bases and the J gene lost 3 bases, with 11 bases spanning the gap. The CDR3 protein is CASSLRETSYEQYF. The CDR3 DNA follows: TGTGCCAGCAGTTTAAGGGAGACTAGCTACGAGCAGTACTTC.

This rearrangement joins TRBV25-1 to TRBJ1-4; 9 positions agree with TRBD1. Looked up from germline, CDR1 is MGHDK and CDR2 is SYGVNS. V lost 6 bases to trimming and J lost 8 bases; unmatched junction nucleotides: 4. CDR3 length: 13 amino acids. The CDR3 nucleotides are TGTGCCAGCAGGGGACAGGGTGACGAAAAACTGTTTTTT. It yields the protein CASRGQGDEKLFF.

V usage is TRBV5-1 and J usage is TRBJ2-7; D remains ambiguous. V lost 1 base, J lost 2 bases, and 4 bases lay in between. The CDR3 sequence is 12 residues long. In germline, CDR1 is SGHRS, CDR2 YFSETQ. DNA of the CDR3: TGCGCCAGCAGCTTGACTCCCTACGAGCAGTACTTC. Protein product: CASSLTPYEQYF.

The chain recombines TRBV29-1 with TRBJ2-7, with D possibly TRBD2 on 5 matching bases. V lost 6 bases to trimming and J lost 5 bases, with 14 bases between them. Germline-derived CDR1 and CDR2 are SQVTM and ANQGSEA. This CDR3 has 12 amino acids. CDR3 DNA: TGCAGCGTCTGCGCCCGAGGGCACGAGCAGTACTTC. Translation gives CSVCARGHEQYF.

The chain links TRBV28 to TRBJ2-1; 11 bases map to TRBD1. Germline assignment: CDR1 MDHEN and CDR2 SYDVKM. J was trimmed by 4 bases and V by 9 bases; bases with no gene match: 17. The CDR3 totals 18 residues. Here the CDR3 reads CARKRDRGVWGPYNEQFF. In DNA, the CDR3 is TGTGCCAGAAAAAGGGACAGGGGGGTTTGGGGGCCTTACAATGAGCAGTTCTTC.

V gene TRBV5-1 combines with J gene TRBJ1-1; D might be TRBD1 (5 bases). Trimming stripped 5 bases from V and 7 bases from J, with 15 bases between. Germline V gives CDR1 SGHRS, CDR2 YFSETQ. The CDR3 contains 13 residues. The CDR3 region has the DNA TGCGCCAGCAGGACGGCCGGGACTCTTGAAGCTTTCTTT. Translation: CASRTAGTLEAFF.

The chain joins TRBV29-1 to TRBJ2-7, with D perhaps TRBD1 (7 bases). There are 14 residues in the CDR3. V shed 2 bases and J shed 1 base, with 12 bases lying between them. Germline V CDR1 and CDR2: SQVTM, ANQGSEA. CDR3 DNA: TGCAGCGTTGAAAGCCCAGGGGGGTCCTACGAGCAGTACTTC. This translates into CSVESPGGSYEQYF.

The gene calls are TRBV2 and TRBJ2-7, with 9 nucleotides matching TRBD1. The length of the CDR3 is 15 residues. The germline V gene has CDR1 SNHLY and CDR2 FYNNEI. Trimming removed 6 bases from V and 6 bases from J; junction bases left unmatched: 12. Here the CDR3 reads CASRPRTGAMTEQYF. The CDR3 nucleotides read TGTGCCAGCAGGCCTAGGACAGGGGCGATGACCGAGCAGTACTTC.

This chain joins TRBV6-6 and TRBJ1-1, with 9 positions matching TRBD1. Per germline, CDR1 MNHNY and CDR2 SVGAGI (reference sequence). The CDR3 has 14 residues. The junction had 6 bases not matched to a gene; V was cut back by 6 bases and J by 4 bases. CDR3 loop: CASRRTGVGTEAFF. The CDR3 DNA reads as TGTGCCAGCAGGCGGACAGGGGTCGGCACTGAAGCTTTCTTT.

V usage is TRBV18 and J usage is TRBJ1-1, with D maybe TRBD1 (6 bases). The germline V and J ends were trimmed by 1 base and 8 bases, with 8 bases remaining between them. The CDR3 is 12 amino acids. Germline V gene sequence: CDR1 KGHSH, CDR2 LQKENI. DNA for the CDR3: TGTGCCAGCTCACCACAGGGGACAGAAGCTTTCTTT. Protein product: CASSPQGTEAFF.

This clone occurred once. V and J are TRBV19 and TRBJ2-7, with 8 bases that match TRBD2. With 1 base clipped from V and 6 bases from J, the junction kept 5 bases outside the gene matches. Germline V gene sequence: CDR1 LNHDA, CDR2 SQIVND (reference sequence). The CDR3 spans 14 residues. CDR3: CASSIGGLDSEQYF. CDR3 DNA: TGTGCCAGTAGTATAGGGGGACTAGACAGCGAGCAGTACTTC.

The chain couples TRBV27 to TRBJ1-5, with 8 bases fitting TRBD1. This CDR3 spans 16 amino acids. V lost 5 bases, J lost 0 bases, and 6 bases stayed unmatched. From germline, CDR1 is MNHEY and CDR2 SMNVEV (reference sequence). CDR3 residues: CASSPSTGDSNQPQHF. CDR3 coding DNA: TGTGCCAGCAGTCCCTCGACAGGGGATAGCAATCAGCCCCAGCATTTT.

This clone has just one count. The DNA for the CDR3 is TGTGCCAGCAGCCCTGTCCTAAGCTCCTACAATGAGCAGTTCTTC. This translates into CASSPVLSSYNEQFF. This chain connects TRBV7-9 to TRBJ2-1, with D hard to call. The germline V and J ends were trimmed by 5 bases and 0 bases, with 11 bases remaining between them. From germline, CDR1 is SEHNR and CDR2 FQNEAQ (reference sequence). This CDR3 spans 15 amino acids.

CDR3 bases: TGTGCCAGCAGCTTGTTTAATGGGGGCACTAGCACAGATACGCAGTATTTT. Its protein is CASSLFNGGTSTDTQYF. The gene calls are TRBV5-4 and TRBJ2-3, with a tentative D call TRBD1 (6 bases). The V end lost 1 base, the J end lost 0 bases, and 15 bases lay between the germline ends. Germline-derived CDR1 and CDR2 are SGHNT and YYREEE (reference sequence). The CDR3 has 17 residues. The full variable domain, its missing parts supplied by reference TRBV5-4 and TRBJ2-3, is ETGVTQSPTHLIKTRGQQVTLRCSSQSGHNTVSWYQQALGQGPQFIFQYYREEENGRGNFPPRFSGLQFPNYSSELNVNALELDDSALYLCASSLFNGGTSTDTQYFGPGTRLTVL.

J is TRBJ2-3 and V is TRBV7-9; no clear D gene. The ends were cut back, 3 bases at V and 3 bases at J, with 7 bases in the middle. The CDR3 has 13 residues. Germline V gene sequence: CDR1 SEHNR, CDR2 FQNEAQ (reference sequence). The CDR3 is CASSFALTDTQYF. CDR3 sequence (DNA): TGTGCCAGCAGCTTTGCACTGACAGATACGCAGTATTTT.

The V and J genes are TRBV5-1 and TRBJ2-1, with D possibly matching TRBD1 (5 bases). Trimming left V 4 bases short and J 10 bases short, with 21 bases between. The CDR3 covers 15 residues. Germline-derived CDR1 and CDR2 are SGHRS and YFSETQ. CDR3 bases: TGCGCCAGCAGCCTCAGGTCCCCTGGGGCCTACGAGCAGTTCTTC. Encoded protein: CASSLRSPGAYEQFF.